The next 14 T cell receptor beta chains were all read from a single sample in a study of cytomegalovirus exposure and HLA in healthy donors (dated by TCRdb to 2016 to 2017). Library method: the immunoSEQ multiplex PCR assay. A mixture of 60 forward primers for TCR Vbeta segments and 13 reverse primers for TCR Jbeta segments was used in the multiplex PCR. The source is immuneACCESS, and TCRdb retained only in-frame sequences with V and J called. Part of the clones is not carried over; for the studies checked, unresolved V genes explain less than half of this, and the remainder is unexplained. Counted in this sample were 130,000 to 150,000 clones; roughly three quarters of them appeared once. The leading ten clones occupy about 3.4% of the sample. The specimen was PBMCs. All receptors come from a female donor in good health and CMV-seronegative.

The V and J genes are TRBV9 and TRBJ2-7; D perhaps matches TRBD1 (5 bases). The CDR3 length is 16 residues. Germline loops: CDR1 SGDLS, CDR2 YYNGEE. The V end was cut by 0 bases, the J end by 2 bases, with 15 bases between. The CDR3 nucleotides read TGTGCCAGCAGCGTAGACGTCGGTAGCAGGGCCTACGAGCAGTACTTC. Protein: CASSVDVGSRAYEQYF.

The chain recombines TRBV7-2 with TRBJ2-2, with D unclear. CDR1 SGHTA and CDR2 FQGNSA come from the germline V gene. This CDR3 is 14 amino acids long. With 1 base removed from V and 3 bases from J, the gap between germline ends came to 6 bases. CDR3 nucleotides: TGTGCCAGCAGCTTAGAAGCCTACACCGGGGAGCTGTTTTTT. Its protein product is CASSLEAYTGELFF.

V and J are TRBV7-8 and TRBJ1-3; TRBD1 is a possible D gene (5 bases). Trimming pared 3 bases from V and 0 bases from J, leaving 12 bases between. Germline V gene lookup returns CDR1 SGHVS and CDR2 FQNEAQ. This CDR3 is built from 16 residues. In DNA form, the CDR3 reads TGTGCCAGCAGCTTTACAGGTGCCCTCTCTGGAAACACCATATATTTT. Translating it yields CASSFTGALSGNTIYF. Full variable domain (outside the CDR3, taken from reference TRBV7-8 and TRBJ1-3): GAGVSQSPRYKVAKRGQDVALRCDPISGHVSLFWYQQALGQGPEFLTYFQNEAQLDKSGLPSDRFFAERPEGSVSTLKIQRTQQEDSAVYLCASSFTGALSGNTIYFGEGSWLTVV.

The chain combines TRBV30 with TRBJ1-1; D gene uncertain. Looked up from germline, CDR1 is GTSNPN and CDR2 is SVGIG (reference sequence). The CDR3 sequence is 12 residues long. V gave up 3 bases and J gave up 6 bases, with 11 bases separating them. The CDR3 reads CAWREVGAEAFF. In DNA form, the CDR3 reads TGTGCCTGGAGGGAAGTGGGCGCTGAAGCTTTCTTT.

V is TRBV2 and J is TRBJ2-7, with D possibly TRBD2 on 5 matching bases. The germline CDR1 and CDR2 sequences are SNHLY and FYNNEI. V gave up 4 bases and J gave up 4 bases, with 11 bases separating them. The CDR3 length is 13 residues. The CDR3 DNA sequence: TGTGCCAGCAGTGGGCTAGCAAATTACGAGCAGTACTTC. This encodes CASSGLANYEQYF.

The chain links TRBV5-1 to TRBJ2-7, with TRBD2 identical over 7 bases. Germline V gene data show CDR1 as SGHRS and CDR2 as YFSETQ. The CDR3 spans 14 residues. The V and J ends lost 4 bases and 4 bases, in that order; junction bases with no gene match: 8. The CDR3 DNA reads TGCGCCAGCAGCGGGGGGGACGAGGGATACGAGCAGTACTTC. Translating it yields CASSGGDEGYEQYF.

V gene TRBV30 combines with J gene TRBJ2-5, with 12 bases matching TRBD2. This CDR3 is built from 17 residues. The junction had 10 bases not matched to a gene; V was cut back by 1 base and J by 4 bases. Germline V gene lookup returns CDR1 GTSNPN and CDR2 SVGIG (reference sequence). The CDR3 reads CAWSASSGRAGRETQYF. DNA for the CDR3: TGTGCCTGGAGTGCGTCTAGCGGGAGGGCCGGGAGAGAGACCCAGTACTTC. The full variable domain, completed using reference TRBV30 and TRBJ2-5, is SQTIHQWPATLVQPVGSPLSLECTVEGTSNPNLYWYRQAAGRGLQLLFYSVGIGQISSEVPQNLSASRPQDRQFILSSKKLLLSDSGFYLCAWSASSGRAGRETQYFGPGTRLLVL.

This chain joins TRBV9 and TRBJ1-3; TRBD1 matches 7 bases. Germline V CDR1 and CDR2: SGDLS, YYNGEE. Trimming cost V 4 bases and J 0 bases; bases outside gene matches: 10. This CDR3 region has 17 residues. The DNA of the CDR3 is TGTGCCAGCAGCCACACATCGGGACAGCTCTCTGGAAACACCATATATTTT. This encodes CASSHTSGQLSGNTIYF.

The table lists this clone with a few counts. One end of the junction fails to match germline, which may point to a read error. The chain links TRBV7-9 to TRBJ2-3, with TRBD2 matching 9 bases. The CDR3 length is 18 residues. The germline CDR1 and CDR2 sequences are SEHNR and FQNEAQ (reference sequence). The CDR3 nucleotides read TGTTCCAGCAGCCGATTGAGCGGGGGGCCGGGGGGCACAGATACGCAGTATTTT. This encodes CSSSRLSGGPGGTDTQYF.

V is TRBV27 and J is TRBJ2-7, with D tentatively TRBD1 (7 bases). Germline CDR1 reads MNHEY; CDR2 reads SMNVEV (reference sequence). V was shortened by 2 bases and J by 6 bases, with 11 bases between the two germline ends. The CDR3 extends over 13 amino acids. In DNA, the CDR3 is TGTGCCAGCAGTTTAAACAGGGGAGGCGAGCAGTACTTC. Its translation: CASSLNRGGEQYF.

The CDR3 coding sequence is TGTGCCAGCTGGACGGGGTTCTCCTACGAGCAGTACTTC. The encoded protein is CASWTGFSYEQYF. The V gene is TRBV2, the J gene TRBJ2-7, with D possibly matching TRBD2 (5 bases). V was shortened by 8 bases and J by 0 bases, with 11 bases between the two germline ends. CDR1 is SNHLY and CDR2 is FYNNEI in the germline V gene. The CDR3 length is 13 residues.

The chain uses TRBV19 and TRBJ2-7; 9 bases match TRBD2. The germline V gene encodes CDR1 LNHDA and CDR2 SQIVND (reference sequence). J lost 7 bases, V lost 3 bases, and 7 bases had no gene match. This CDR3 contains 14 residues. The CDR3 sequence: CASSISGSPWEQYF. The CDR3 region has the DNA TGTGCCAGTAGTATTAGCGGGAGCCCTTGGGAGCAGTACTTC.

CDR3 protein: CASSFRGDDYGYTF. The CDR3 bases are TGCGCCAGCAGCTTCAGGGGGGACGACTATGGCTACACCTTC. This chain connects TRBV5-1 to TRBJ1-2; TRBD1 matches 7 bases. With V trimmed by 2 bases and J by 3 bases, 4 bases remained unmatched. Germline V gives CDR1 SGHRS, CDR2 YFSETQ. The CDR3 contains 14 residues.

The chain carries TRBV4-1 and TRBJ1-5; 9 nucleotides match TRBD1. This CDR3 is 15 amino acids long. The germline V gene has CDR1 MGHRA and CDR2 YSYEKL. J was trimmed by 6 bases and V by 4 bases; bases with no gene match: 7. CDR3 in DNA: TGCGCCAGCAGCCGGGACAGGGAATTTGGTCAGCCCCAGCATTTT. Translation: CASSRDREFGQPQHF.